The entry below gives a single TCR beta chain sequence along with its context. Antigen: not known. The study ran its PCR with 60 Vbeta and 13 Jbeta primers. Profiling relied on immunoSEQ multiplex PCR, and the TCRdb table lists in-frame clones only, not all of them. The sample lists fewer than 110,000 clones, around 75% seen once, with around 9.3% in the top ten. This record comes from a study of cytomegalovirus exposure and HLA in healthy donors. The germline CDR1 and CDR2 sequences are MNHNS and SASEGT. The CDR3 has 14 amino acids. V lost 7 bases, J lost 9 bases, and 9 bases stayed unmatched. General study results and limits: In presence/absence analyses, roughly uniform sequencing depth across donors was assumed.

The sequencing sample was made of PBMCs. This chain uses TRBV6-1 with TRBJ1-6; 7 bases map to TRBD1. The clonotype originates from a man in his fifties or sixties in good health and CMV-seronegative. In nucleotides, the CDR3 is TGTGCCAGCATCGGACAGGTTAGAGGTTCACCCCTCCACTTT. Amino acid sequence: CASIGQVRGSPLHF.